This T cell receptor beta chain originates from a study of cytotoxic CD8 clonotypes in ibrutinib-treated CLL. Overall study findings and caveats: Treatment left the uncommon public clonotypes either contracted or stable in frequency. Clonality went higher at ibrutinib response and then dropped back toward baseline at progression.

Clones were read by immunoSEQ multiplex PCR, and TCRdb kept only the in-frame ones, dropping some. This sample has some 150,000 clones, with 79% found just once. Germline loops: CDR1 MNHEY, CDR2 SMNVEV (reference sequence). CDR3 length: 14 residues. V lost 8 bases, J lost 4 bases, and 5 bases stayed unmatched. A word on this clone: Its target is unknown.

PBMCs that had been cryopreserved were the source of 1.5 to 2 micrograms of genomic DNA for TCR beta libraries. The rearrangement joins TRBV27 to TRBJ2-1; TRBD2 agrees at 10 bases. This receptor was taken from a human donor with chronic lymphocytic leukemia. Material: PBMCs, obtained after 12 months of ibrutinib treatment. In nucleotides, the CDR3 is TGTGCCAGCTCGGGACTAGCGAAATACAATGAGCAGTTCTTC. Its translation is CASSGLAKYNEQFF.